This is a list of T cell receptor beta chains from one sample in a study of OX40 agonist ivuxolimab in advanced cancers. This table comes from immunoSEQ multiplex PCR, and its TCRdb copy is limited to in-frame clones, with some not included. The table includes over 50,000 clones, around 86% detected once. Sequencing used CD4+ or CD8+ T cells sorted from blood, obtained in a trial of the OX40 agonist ivuxolimab. Receptors were obtained from an adult with an advanced solid tumor such as melanoma, head and neck, liver or kidney cancer. Both conserved end residues are trimmed from each CDR3. The order of the fields is CDR3 length, J gene, V gene, CDR3 protein.

len: 12
j_gene: TRBJ2-1
v_gene: TRBV7-6
CDR3aa: ASSLAGGSDEQF

len: 14
j_gene: TRBJ2-6
v_gene: TRBV4-2
CDR3aa: ASSLVGTPGANVLT

len: 9
j_gene: TRBJ2-5
v_gene: TRBV20-1
CDR3aa: SAGAEETQY

len: 13
j_gene: TRBJ1-6
v_gene: TRBV11-1
CDR3aa: ASSLAGQPGSPLH

len: 11
j_gene: TRBJ2-5
v_gene: TRBV21-1
CDR3aa: ASSKLSRETQY

len: 12
j_gene: TRBJ2-5
v_gene: TRBV7-9
CDR3aa: ASSLGLAEETQY

len: 15
j_gene: TRBJ1-2
v_gene: TRBV13
CDR3aa: ASRSTLGDRGNYGYT

len: 12
j_gene: TRBJ2-1
v_gene: TRBV6-5
CDR3aa: ASSYSTPRDEQF

len: 14
j_gene: TRBJ2-3
v_gene: TRBV19
CDR3aa: ASSIPLGRGTDTQY

len: 13
j_gene: TRBJ2-7
v_gene: TRBV11-2
CDR3aa: ASSFQEPSSYEQY

len: 12
j_gene: TRBJ2-1
v_gene: TRBV18
CDR3aa: ASSPPGTSFEQF

len: 12
j_gene: TRBJ2-5
v_gene: TRBV6-5
CDR3aa: ASRVDRAQETQY

len: 12
j_gene: TRBJ1-1
v_gene: TRBV29-1
CDR3aa: SVETLYGGAEAF

len: 13
j_gene: TRBJ2-3
v_gene: TRBV19
CDR3aa: ASSIDGGRGYTQY

len: 13
j_gene: TRBJ1-3
v_gene: TRBV5-6
CDR3aa: ASSSGRNSGNTIY

len: 12
j_gene: TRBJ2-5
v_gene: TRBV28
CDR3aa: ASSLDRGLGTQY

len: 13
j_gene: TRBJ2-2
v_gene: TRBV18
CDR3aa: ASSRRDRGAGELF

len: 11
j_gene: TRBJ2-2
v_gene: TRBV2
CDR3aa: ASKKGGPGELF

len: 12
j_gene: TRBJ2-1
v_gene: TRBV25-1
CDR3aa: ASSEGGGYGEQF

len: 13
j_gene: TRBJ2-1
v_gene: TRBV28
CDR3aa: ASSLTQGSYNEQF

len: 12
j_gene: TRBJ1-4
v_gene: TRBV5-1
CDR3aa: ASSLGTTNEKLF

len: 11
j_gene: TRBJ1-5
v_gene: TRBV6-4
CDR3aa: ASSDNPNQPQH

len: 12
j_gene: TRBJ2-2
v_gene: TRBV6-5
CDR3aa: ASSYMTRTGELF

len: 9
j_gene: TRBJ2-5
v_gene: TRBV20-1
CDR3aa: SARSGETQY

len: 14
j_gene: TRBJ2-5
v_gene: TRBV28
CDR3aa: ASSYGRGARQETQY

len: 14
j_gene: TRBJ2-1
v_gene: TRBV6-1
CDR3aa: ASSEFAESSYNEQF

len: 13
j_gene: TRBJ2-3
v_gene: TRBV19
CDR3aa: ASSIAGGRQDTQY

len: 11
j_gene: TRBJ2-7
v_gene: TRBV27
CDR3aa: ASSARDSYEQY

len: 9
j_gene: TRBJ1-5
v_gene: TRBV28
CDR3aa: ASSPSQPQH

len: 12
j_gene: TRBJ2-7
v_gene: TRBV2
CDR3aa: ASSPTRDTYEQY

len: 14
j_gene: TRBJ1-4
v_gene: TRBV5-4
CDR3aa: ASSEVARGADEKLF

len: 11
j_gene: TRBJ2-1
v_gene: TRBV13
CDR3aa: ATTGGGHNEQF

len: 13
j_gene: TRBJ2-6
v_gene: TRBV6-1
CDR3aa: ASRTGNSGANVLT

len: 12
j_gene: TRBJ2-7
v_gene: TRBV10-3
CDR3aa: AISESAATYEQY

len: 13
j_gene: TRBJ1-1
v_gene: TRBV9
CDR3aa: ASSPEVTMNTEAF

len: 12
j_gene: TRBJ1-5
v_gene: TRBV6-1
CDR3aa: ASKGQGANQPQH

len: 12
j_gene: TRBJ2-7
v_gene: TRBV11-2
CDR3aa: ASSLEGQGTEQY

len: 13
j_gene: TRBJ2-3
v_gene: TRBV5-1
CDR3aa: ASSAGLGSTDTQY

len: 12
j_gene: TRBJ2-7
v_gene: TRBV6-5
CDR3aa: ASSAPGAGDEQY

len: 12
j_gene: TRBJ1-1
v_gene: TRBV6-5
CDR3aa: ASSYNRAGAEAF

len: 11
j_gene: TRBJ2-7
v_gene: TRBV18
CDR3aa: ASSPGSDYEQY

len: 14
j_gene: TRBJ1-3
v_gene: TRBV18
CDR3aa: ASSPQDRPTGNTIY

len: 12
j_gene: TRBJ1-2
v_gene: TRBV5-1
CDR3aa: ASSLVGGNYGYT